Listed below are T cell receptor beta chains from one sample, sequenced in a study of blood T cell repertoires in COVID-19. Sequencing used immunoSEQ multiplex PCR; TCRdb keeps in-frame clones, though not all of them. The data contain approximately 100,000 clones, approximately 89% of them singletons. Input material: peripheral blood. These receptors all stem from a man aged 60 to 75 with acute or convalescent COVID-19. Both conserved end residues are part of each CDR3. Fields, in order: V gene, clone size, J gene, D gene, CDR3 protein, CDR3 DNA. The D gene is left open where the match is weak. The listing skips clone size in some rows; elsewhere it reads once, few, many or a size class.

TRBV11-2	NA	TRBJ1-1	NA	CASSLFRTPASEAFF	TGTGCCAGCAGCTTATTCCGGACTCCAGCCTCTGAAGCTTTCTTT
TRBV10-1	once	TRBJ2-3	NA	CASSESTAFSTDTQYF	TGCGCCAGCAGTGAGTCGACAGCCTTTAGCACAGATACGCAGTATTTT
TRBV13	NA	TRBJ2-3	TRBD2	CASSWGGGSTDTQYF	TGTGCCAGCAGTTGGGGGGGAGGGAGCACAGATACGCAGTATTTT
TRBV24-1	few	TRBJ1-5	NA	CATSDSQGRQPQHF	TGTGCCACCAGTGATTCGCAGGGGCGGCAGCCCCAGCATTTT
TRBV18	once	TRBJ2-5	NA	CASSPAGWQETQYF	TGTGCCAGCTCACCGGCAGGGTGGCAAGAGACCCAGTACTTC
TRBV9	NA	TRBJ1-3	TRBD1	CASSEQGEGGNTIYF	TGTGCCAGCAGTGAACAGGGGGAGGGTGGAAACACCATATATTTT
TRBV15	NA	TRBJ1-5	TRBD1	CATSRDQGTDPSNQPQHF	TGTGCCACCAGCAGAGATCAGGGGACAGATCCTAGCAATCAGCCCCAGCATTTT
TRBV24-1	NA	TRBJ2-4	NA	CATGDRYIQYF	TGTGCCACCGGAGACAGGTACATTCAGTACTTC
TRBV7-3	NA	TRBJ2-3	NA	CASSLQAHLTDTQYF	TGTGCCAGCAGCTTACAGGCGCACCTTACAGATACGCAGTATTTT
TRBV3-1/TRBV3-2	NA	TRBJ1-2	TRBD1	CASSQGVQGALGYTF	TGTGCCAGCAGCCAAGGGGTACAGGGGGCTCTTGGCTACACCTTC
TRBV7-2	NA	TRBJ1-2	NA	CASSTGQILFYGYTF	TGTGCCAGCAGCACCGGACAGATTTTATTCTATGGCTACACCTTC
TRBV7-2	NA	TRBJ1-4	NA	CASSPRAGPDEKLFF	TGTGCCAGCAGCCCTAGGGCGGGGCCCGATGAAAAACTGTTTTTT
TRBV6-5	NA	TRBJ2-7	NA	CASRSLPDTSYEQYF	TGTGCCAGCAGATCCCTTCCCGACACCTCCTACGAGCAGTACTTC
TRBV7-9	NA	TRBJ2-7	NA	CASSPRGGGPYEQYF	TGTGCCAGCAGCCCCCGTGGCGGGGGCCCGTACGAGCAGTACTTC
TRBV11-3	NA	TRBJ2-3	TRBD2	CASSTGLAGGITDTQYF	TGTGCCAGCAGCACGGGACTAGCGGGTGGTATTACAGATACGCAGTATTTT
TRBV18	NA	TRBJ2-3	NA	CASSPRPNRLYTDTQYF	TGTGCCAGCTCACCCCGGCCAAACCGACTCTACACAGATACGCAGTATTTT
TRBV7-9	once	TRBJ1-2	TRBD1	CASSEDRASYTF	TGTGCCAGCAGCGAAGACAGGGCCAGCTACACCTTC
TRBV7-3	NA	TRBJ1-1	NA	CASSLQDRDTSEAFF	TGTGCCAGCAGCCTACAGGACCGGGACACCTCTGAAGCTTTCTTT
TRBV6-1	NA	TRBJ2-5	TRBD1	CASSDRDRGPNQETQYF	TGTGCCAGCAGTGACCGAGACAGGGGCCCGAACCAAGAGACCCAGTACTTC
TRBV9	NA	TRBJ2-3	TRBD1	CASSVVGTGVSTDTQYF	TGTGCCAGCAGCGTAGTGGGGACAGGGGTCAGCACAGATACGCAGTATTTT
TRBV6-1	NA	TRBJ2-2	NA	CASSEILRAANTGELFF	TGTGCCAGCAGTGAAATATTGCGGGCGGCGAACACCGGGGAGCTGTTTTTT
TRBV5-1	NA	TRBJ1-3	NA	CASSLPRDPGNTIYF	TGCGCCAGCAGCTTGCCCAGGGATCCTGGAAACACCATATATTTT
TRBV11-2	NA	TRBJ2-3	NA	CASSLMSGSTDTQYF	TGTGCCAGCAGCTTAATGTCAGGGAGCACAGATACGCAGTATTTT
TRBV6-5	NA	TRBJ2-1	TRBD1	CATLTGSTVNEQFF	TGTGCCACTCTGACAGGGAGTACCGTCAATGAGCAGTTCTTC
TRBV12-3/TRBV12-4	NA	TRBJ2-1	TRBD2	CASRGTSYNEQFF	TGTGCCAGCAGAGGGACTAGTTACAATGAGCAGTTCTTC
TRBV30	NA	TRBJ2-7	NA	CACMKKGRHEQYF	TGTGCCTGCATGAAGAAGGGGCGTCACGAGCAGTACTTC
TRBV30	NA	TRBJ1-5	TRBD1	CAWSMGTGNQPQHF	TGTGCCTGGAGCATGGGGACAGGGAATCAGCCCCAGCATTTT
TRBV10-2	NA	TRBJ1-2	NA	CASSVGPPRRGYTF	TGCGCCAGCAGTGTTGGCCCCCCTCGGCGGGGCTACACCTTC
TRBV7-8	NA	TRBJ1-6	NA	CASRIRGGRSPLHF	TGTGCCAGCAGGATTCGAGGTGGGAGATCACCCCTCCACTTT
TRBV18	NA	TRBJ1-3	TRBD1	CASSLDRQGSGNTIYF	TGTGCCAGCTCACTAGACCGACAGGGCTCTGGAAACACCATATATTTT
TRBV18	NA	TRBJ1-3	TRBD1	CASSPDRTGNTIYF	TGTGCCAGCTCACCGGACAGGACTGGAAACACCATATATTTT
TRBV19	NA	TRBJ1-5	NA	CASSKVDGNQPQHF	TGTGCCAGTAGTAAAGTAGACGGGAATCAGCCCCAGCATTTT
TRBV7-9	NA	TRBJ2-2	NA	CASSLANTSFGGELFF	TGTGCCAGCAGCTTAGCGAACACTAGCTTCGGCGGGGAGCTGTTTTTT
TRBV7-2	once	TRBJ2-7	TRBD1	CASSQNRGPVEQYF	TGTGCCAGCAGTCAAAACAGGGGGCCGGTCGAGCAGTACTTC
TRBV13	NA	TRBJ2-2	TRBD2	CASSLLAGAANTGELFF	TGTGCCAGCAGCTTACTAGCGGGAGCCGCGAACACCGGGGAGCTGTTTTTT
TRBV7-9	NA	TRBJ1-1	NA	CASSTGTEAFF	TGTGCCAGCAGCACCGGGACTGAAGCTTTCTTT
TRBV20-1	NA	TRBJ2-7	NA	CSASRRVDRGEQYF	TGCAGTGCTAGTAGGCGGGTCGACCGGGGCGAGCAGTACTTC
TRBV9	NA	TRBJ1-6	NA	CASSVAGEGNSPLHF	TGTGCCAGCAGCGTAGCAGGGGAAGGAAATTCACCCCTCCACTTT
TRBV2	NA	TRBJ1-2	NA	CASSEWQGSEGYTF	TGTGCCAGCAGTGAATGGCAGGGGTCGGAAGGCTACACCTTC
TRBV5-4	NA	TRBJ2-3	TRBD1	CASSATGFTDTQYF	TGTGCCAGCAGCGCGACAGGGTTCACAGATACGCAGTATTTT
TRBV19	NA	TRBJ2-3	TRBD2	CASSIGLGLAGGITDTQYF	TGTGCCAGTAGTATAGGATTGGGACTAGCGGGAGGGATCACAGATACGCAGTATTTT
TRBV5-5	NA	TRBJ1-2	TRBD1	CASSFPDRAYGYTF	TGTGCCAGCAGCTTTCCGGACAGGGCCTATGGCTACACCTTC
TRBV5-5	NA	TRBJ1-1	NA	CASSFSTASGTEAFF	TGTGCCAGCAGCTTTAGCACGGCCTCCGGTACTGAAGCTTTCTTT
TRBV6-5	NA	TRBJ1-3	NA	CASSSTDYTGNTIYF	TGTGCCAGCAGCTCTACAGATTATACTGGAAACACCATATATTTT
TRBV6-5	NA	TRBJ1-1	NA	CASRASPRTEAFF	TGTGCCAGCAGGGCTTCTCCCCGCACTGAAGCTTTCTTT
TRBV6-4	NA	TRBJ1-2	TRBD1	CASSGWTGRYGYTF	TGTGCCAGCAGTGGGTGGACAGGCCGCTATGGCTACACCTTC
TRBV19	NA	TRBJ1-2	TRBD1	CASSLGQGDYGYTF	TGTGCCAGTAGTTTAGGACAGGGGGACTATGGCTACACCTTC
TRBV24-1	NA	TRBJ1-1	NA	CATSDGGIGVGGAFF	TGTGCCACCAGTGATGGGGGGATCGGGGTCGGAGGAGCTTTCTTT
TRBV7-6	NA	TRBJ2-1	TRBD2	CASSSIRGTSESSYNEQFF	TGTGCCAGCAGCTCCATCCGGGGGACTAGCGAAAGCTCCTACAATGAGCAGTTCTTC
TRBV3-1/TRBV3-2	NA	TRBJ2-5	NA	CASSPPGGHTQYF	TGTGCCAGCAGCCCTCCTGGGGGCCACACCCAGTACTTC
TRBV19	NA	TRBJ2-1	TRBD1	CASTPSTGGDFTFSYNEQFF	TGTGCCAGCACTCCCTCGACAGGGGGTGACTTTACCTTCTCCTACAATGAGCAGTTCTTC
TRBV18	NA	TRBJ1-4	NA	CASSPRINRATNEKLFF	TGTGCCAGCTCACCCCGAATAAACAGAGCAACTAATGAAAAACTGTTTTTT
TRBV5-1	NA	TRBJ2-1	TRBD2	CASSLEVGWLAGQHNEQFF	TGCGCCAGCAGTTTGGAGGTAGGGTGGCTAGCGGGCCAACACAATGAGCAGTTCTTC